Following are 8 T cell receptor beta chains from one sample sequenced in a study of T-cell memory formation after mild COVID-19. Each CDR3 protein is one row after TCRdb ran MiXCR on the 5' RACE reads. The table lists about 140,000 distinct CDR3 sequences, around 14% of them singletons, with less than 30% in the top ten. Input material: PBMCs or a T cell subset sorted from them (not recorded which). The receptors come from an adult woman who had mild COVID-19 (a few samples of this study predate the infection). Cell type and time point are not known.

This clonotype has only a few counts. This chain joins TRBV13 and TRBJ2-1; D unclear. This CDR3 region has 14 residues. V was pared by 5 bases and J by 12 bases, with 20 bases between. CDR1 and CDR2 from the germline V gene are PRHDT and FYEKMQ (reference sequence). The CDR3 coding sequence is TGTGCCAGCAGCCCCAAATCCCACAATGTTCGGCAGTTCTTC. The encoded protein is CASSPKSHNVRQFF.

This clonotype was seen many times. This chain links TRBV6-5 with TRBJ2-1, with a weak D call TRBD2 (7 bases). CDR1 and CDR2 (germline): MNHEY, SVGAGI. The CDR3 sequence is 14 residues long. Between the trimmed V and J ends, which lost 10 bases and 7 bases, there was a span of 20 bases. The CDR3, as DNA: TGTGCCACCTCTTTTGGGGGGGCCTTGAATGAGCAGTTCTTC. Translating it yields CATSFGGALNEQFF.

The rearrangement joins TRBV5-5 to TRBJ2-2; 7 nucleotides match TRBD2. Germline V lookup: CDR1 SGHKS, CDR2 YYEKEE (reference sequence). J lost 6 bases, V lost 0 bases, and 11 bases had no gene match. The CDR3 totals 17 residues. CDR3 sequence reads: CASSLVSGLGDPGELFF. The CDR3, as DNA: TGTGCCAGCAGCTTGGTATCAGGACTAGGGGACCCCGGGGAGCTGTTTTTT.

This clonotype was counted only a few times. This rearrangement joins TRBV2 to TRBJ2-7; maybe TRBD1 (6 bases). CDR3 size: 19 residues. The germline CDR1 and CDR2 sequences are SNHLY and FYNNEI. Trimming removed 6 bases at V and 0 bases at J, with 27 bases between. The DNA for the CDR3 is TGTGCCAGCAGGGACCCAACGATTACGGACAGTTTTCCCTCCTACGAGCAGTACTTC. Translating it yields CASRDPTITDSFPSYEQYF.

This clonotype was seen more than once but under ten times. The genes are TRBV4-2 and TRBJ2-1; either TRBD1 or TRBD2 may supply D (5 bases each). Germline V gene sequence: CDR1 LGHNA, CDR2 YNFKEQ. V lost 4 bases to trimming and J lost 5 bases, with 15 bases between them. The CDR3 consists of 15 residues. CDR3 amino acids: CASSRPGRVDNEQFF. In DNA, the CDR3 is TGTGCCAGCAGCCGACCGGGACGGGTAGACAATGAGCAGTTCTTC.

The sample holds a few counts of this clonotype. The chain joins TRBV7-9 to TRBJ2-1, with 12 bases lining up with TRBD2. The germline CDR1 and CDR2 sequences are SEHNR and FQNEAQ (reference sequence). The CDR3 length is 17 residues. V lost 5 bases, J lost 2 bases, and 7 bases stayed unmatched. The chain's CDR3 is CASSPLAGGQAYNEQFF. The CDR3 nucleotides are TGTGCCAGCAGCCCCCTAGCGGGGGGGCAGGCCTACAATGAGCAGTTCTTC.

This clonotype was detected only a few times. J is TRBJ2-1 and V is TRBV5-1, with D perhaps matching TRBD1 (5 bases). Trimming took 2 bases from V and 3 from J, leaving 9 bases between them. CDR1 is SGHRS and CDR2 is YFSETQ in the germline V gene. The CDR3 covers 14 residues. The CDR3 loop is CASSFGQGYNEQFF. For the CDR3, the DNA is TGCGCCAGCAGCTTTGGGCAGGGCTACAATGAGCAGTTCTTC.

This chain joins TRBV7-8 and TRBJ2-1; 7 bases match TRBD1. The CDR3 runs 14 residues. Germline loops: CDR1 SGHVS, CDR2 FQNEAQ. V shed 5 bases, J shed 3 bases, and the junction held 4 bases outside the gene matches. CDR3 region: CASSPGTDYNEQFF. CDR3 in DNA: TGTGCCAGCAGCCCCGGGACAGACTACAATGAGCAGTTCTTC.